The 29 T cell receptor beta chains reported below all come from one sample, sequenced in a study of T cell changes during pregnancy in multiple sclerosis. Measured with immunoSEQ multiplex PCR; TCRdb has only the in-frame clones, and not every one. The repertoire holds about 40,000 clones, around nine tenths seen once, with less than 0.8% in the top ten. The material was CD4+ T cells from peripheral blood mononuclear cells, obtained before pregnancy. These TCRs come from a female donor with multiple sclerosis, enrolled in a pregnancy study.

As DNA, the CDR3 is TGTGCCAGCAGTTCCCTGACAGGGCCCATGAACACTGAAGCTTTCTTT. Protein: CASSSLTGPMNTEAFF. V gene TRBV27 combines with J gene TRBJ1-1, with 7 positions matching TRBD1. Germline CDR1 reads MNHEY; CDR2 reads SMNVEV (reference sequence). The CDR3 is 16 residues long. Trimming took 4 bases from V and 0 from J; bases not matched to a gene: 8.

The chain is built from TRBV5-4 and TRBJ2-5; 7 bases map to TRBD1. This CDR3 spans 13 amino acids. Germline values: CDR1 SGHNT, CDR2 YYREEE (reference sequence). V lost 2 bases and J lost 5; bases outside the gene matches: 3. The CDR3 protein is CASSLQGTETQYF. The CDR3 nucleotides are TGTGCCAGCAGCTTACAGGGGACGGAGACCCAGTACTTC.

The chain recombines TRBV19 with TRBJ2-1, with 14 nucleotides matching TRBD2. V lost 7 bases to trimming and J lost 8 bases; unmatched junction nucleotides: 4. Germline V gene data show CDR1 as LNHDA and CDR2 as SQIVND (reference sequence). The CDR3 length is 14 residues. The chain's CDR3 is CASMGTSGRDEQFF. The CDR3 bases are TGTGCCAGTATGGGGACTAGCGGGAGAGATGAGCAGTTCTTC.

The CDR3: CASSTRTGTRKPNEQFF. The CDR3 DNA sequence: TGTGCCAGCAGCACCCGAACCGGGACTAGGAAACCCAATGAGCAGTTCTTC. The rearrangement uses TRBV21-1 and TRBJ2-1; TRBD2 reflects the table's D call only, with no check against the DNA. TRBV21-1 is labeled a pseudogene. The CDR3 consists of 17 residues.

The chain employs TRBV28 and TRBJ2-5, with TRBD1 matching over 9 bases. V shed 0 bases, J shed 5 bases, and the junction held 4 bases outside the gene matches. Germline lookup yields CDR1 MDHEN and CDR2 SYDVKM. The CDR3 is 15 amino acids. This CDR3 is CASSLWDRGWETQYF. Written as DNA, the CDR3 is TGTGCCAGCAGTTTATGGGACAGGGGATGGGAGACCCAGTACTTC.

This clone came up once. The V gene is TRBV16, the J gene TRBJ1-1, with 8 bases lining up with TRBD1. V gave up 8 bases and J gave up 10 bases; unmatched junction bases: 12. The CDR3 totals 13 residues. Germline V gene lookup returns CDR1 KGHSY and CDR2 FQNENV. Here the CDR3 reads CASRPGQGARAFF. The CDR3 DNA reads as TGTGCCAGCCGGCCGGGGCAGGGGGCGAGAGCTTTCTTT.

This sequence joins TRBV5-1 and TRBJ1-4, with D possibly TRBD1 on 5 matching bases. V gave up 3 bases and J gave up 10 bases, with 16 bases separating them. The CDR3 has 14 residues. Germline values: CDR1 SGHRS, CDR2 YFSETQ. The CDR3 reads CASSSSTGGGKLFF. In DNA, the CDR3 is TGCGCCAGCAGCTCCAGTACGGGGGGGGGAAAACTGTTTTTT.

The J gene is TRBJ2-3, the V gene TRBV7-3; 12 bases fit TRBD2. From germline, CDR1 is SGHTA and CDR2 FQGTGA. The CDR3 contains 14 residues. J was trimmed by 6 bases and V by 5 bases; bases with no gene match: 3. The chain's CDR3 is CASSPGTSGDTQYF. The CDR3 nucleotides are TGTGCCAGCAGCCCCGGGACTAGCGGGGATACGCAGTATTTT. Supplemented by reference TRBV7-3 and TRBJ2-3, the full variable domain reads GAGVSQTPSNKVTEKGKYVELRCDPISGHTALYWYRQSLGQGPEFLIYFQGTGAADDSGLPNDRFFAVRPEGSVSTLKIQRTERGDSAVYLCASSPGTSGDTQYFGPGTRLTVL.

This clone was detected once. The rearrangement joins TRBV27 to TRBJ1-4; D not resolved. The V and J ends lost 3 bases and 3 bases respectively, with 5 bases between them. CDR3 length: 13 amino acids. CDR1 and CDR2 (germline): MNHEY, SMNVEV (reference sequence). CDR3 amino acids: CASSFTANEKLFF. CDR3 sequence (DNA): TGTGCCAGCAGTTTTACGGCTAATGAAAAACTGTTTTTT.

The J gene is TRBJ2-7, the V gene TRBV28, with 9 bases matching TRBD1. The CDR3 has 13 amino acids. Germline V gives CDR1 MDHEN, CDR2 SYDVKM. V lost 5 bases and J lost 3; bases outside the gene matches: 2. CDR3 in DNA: TGTGCCAGCAGTACGGGACAGGGCTACGAGCAGTACTTC. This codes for CASSTGQGYEQYF.

The CDR3 nucleotides are TGTGCCAGCAGTCCCCAAACAGGGTTCGGGGAGCAGTTCTTC. It yields the protein CASSPQTGFGEQFF. This chain joins TRBV28 and TRBJ2-1; perhaps TRBD1 as D (6 bases). The ends were cut back, 5 bases at V and 10 bases at J, with 18 bases in the middle. Germline V gene sequence: CDR1 MDHEN, CDR2 SYDVKM. This CDR3 has 14 amino acids.

The CDR3 sequence is CATSTRGNQPQHF. In DNA, the CDR3 is TGTGCCACCAGCACACGAGGCAATCAGCCCCAGCATTTT. This rearrangement joins TRBV15 to TRBJ1-5; D gene unclear. The germline V and J ends were trimmed by 4 bases and 2 bases, with 6 bases remaining between them. The CDR3 runs to 13 residues. CDR1 is LNHNV, CDR2 YYDKDF, per germline (reference sequence).

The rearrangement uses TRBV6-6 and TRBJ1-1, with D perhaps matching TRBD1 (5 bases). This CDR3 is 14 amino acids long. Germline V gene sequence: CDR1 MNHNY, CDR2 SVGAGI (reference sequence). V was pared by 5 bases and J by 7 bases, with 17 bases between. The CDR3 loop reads CASSPPGTPNEAFF. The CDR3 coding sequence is TGTGCCAGCAGTCCTCCCGGGACTCCTAATGAAGCTTTCTTT.

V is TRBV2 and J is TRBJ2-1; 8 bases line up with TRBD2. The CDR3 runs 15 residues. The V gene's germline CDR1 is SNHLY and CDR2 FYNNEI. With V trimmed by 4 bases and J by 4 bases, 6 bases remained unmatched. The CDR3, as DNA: TGTGCCAGCAGTGTAGGTAGCGGGGATTACAATGAGCAGTTCTTC. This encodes CASSVGSGDYNEQFF.

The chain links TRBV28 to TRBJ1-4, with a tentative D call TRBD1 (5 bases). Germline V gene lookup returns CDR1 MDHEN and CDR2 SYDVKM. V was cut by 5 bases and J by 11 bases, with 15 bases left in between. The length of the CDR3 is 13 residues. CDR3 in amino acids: CASSVGGSGKLFF. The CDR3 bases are TGTGCCAGCAGTGTGGGCGGATCAGGGAAACTGTTTTTT.

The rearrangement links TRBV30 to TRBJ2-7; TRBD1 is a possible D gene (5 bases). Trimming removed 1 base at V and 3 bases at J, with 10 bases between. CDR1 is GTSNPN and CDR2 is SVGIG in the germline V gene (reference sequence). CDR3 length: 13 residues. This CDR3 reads CAWSGQIGYEQYF. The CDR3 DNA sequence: TGTGCCTGGAGTGGACAGATTGGCTACGAGCAGTACTTC.

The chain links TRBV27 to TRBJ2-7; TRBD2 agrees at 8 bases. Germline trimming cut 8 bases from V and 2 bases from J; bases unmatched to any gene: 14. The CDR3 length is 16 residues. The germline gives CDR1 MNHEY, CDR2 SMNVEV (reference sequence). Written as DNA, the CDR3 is TGTGCCAGCGGAGAGGGACTAGAAACTCCCCCCTACGAGCAGTACTTC. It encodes CASGEGLETPPYEQYF.

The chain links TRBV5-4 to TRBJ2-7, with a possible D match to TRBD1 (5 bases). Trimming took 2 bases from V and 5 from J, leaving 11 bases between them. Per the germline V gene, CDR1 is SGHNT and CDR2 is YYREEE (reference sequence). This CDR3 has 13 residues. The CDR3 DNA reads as TGTGCCAGCAGCTTCCCCAGGGAACACGAGCAGTACTTC. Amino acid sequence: CASSFPREHEQYF.

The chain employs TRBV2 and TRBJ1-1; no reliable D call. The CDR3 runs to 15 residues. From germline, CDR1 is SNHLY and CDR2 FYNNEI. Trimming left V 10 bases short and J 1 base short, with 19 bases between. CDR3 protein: CAILRWTGGNTEAFF. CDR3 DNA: TGTGCCATCCTACGGTGGACGGGAGGGAACACTGAAGCTTTCTTT.

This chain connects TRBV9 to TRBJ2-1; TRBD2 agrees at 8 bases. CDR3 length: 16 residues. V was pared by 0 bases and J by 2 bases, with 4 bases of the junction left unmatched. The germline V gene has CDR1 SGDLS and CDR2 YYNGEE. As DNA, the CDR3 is TGTGCCAGCAGCGTAGCGAGCGGGAGCCCCTACAATGAGCAGTTCTTC. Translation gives CASSVASGSPYNEQFF.

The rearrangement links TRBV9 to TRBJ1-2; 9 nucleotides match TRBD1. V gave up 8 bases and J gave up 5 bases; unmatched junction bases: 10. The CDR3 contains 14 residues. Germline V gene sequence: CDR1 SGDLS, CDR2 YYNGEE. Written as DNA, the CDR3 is TGTGCCAGGATACAGGGGGCGCTTGGGTATGGCTACACCTTC. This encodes CARIQGALGYGYTF.

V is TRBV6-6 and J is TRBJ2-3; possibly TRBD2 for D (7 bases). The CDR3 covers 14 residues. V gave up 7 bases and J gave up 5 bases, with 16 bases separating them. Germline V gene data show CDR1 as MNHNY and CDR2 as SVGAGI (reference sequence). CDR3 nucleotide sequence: TGTGCCAGCATTAACCAGGGGAGGGGAGATACGCAGTATTTT. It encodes CASINQGRGDTQYF.

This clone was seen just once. The CDR3 DNA reads TGTGCCAGCAGCTCCGGGACTAGCGGGAGAAGGGAGACCCAGTACTTC. Its translation: CASSSGTSGRRETQYF. V gene TRBV5-4 combines with J gene TRBJ2-5; 14 nucleotides match TRBD2. CDR1 is SGHNT and CDR2 is YYREEE in the germline V gene (reference sequence). The CDR3 is 16 amino acids. The V segment lost 3 bases and the J segment 5 bases; nucleotides outside the gene matches: 6.

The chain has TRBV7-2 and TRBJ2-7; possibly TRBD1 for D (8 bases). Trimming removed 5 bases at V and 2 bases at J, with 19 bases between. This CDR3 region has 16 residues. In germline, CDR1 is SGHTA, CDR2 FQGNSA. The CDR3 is CASSPLTGEGTYEQYF. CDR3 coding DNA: TGTGCCAGCAGCCCCCTGACAGGGGAGGGGACCTACGAGCAGTACTTC.

The CDR3, as DNA: TGTGCCAGCAGTTACCCGGGACAGGGGGGCTATGGCTACACCTTC. Translating it yields CASSYPGQGGYGYTF. V usage is TRBV6-6 and J usage is TRBJ1-2; 11 nucleotides line up with TRBD1. This CDR3 is built from 15 residues. Germline CDR1 and CDR2: MNHNY and SVGAGI (reference sequence). V shed 2 bases, J shed 4 bases, and the junction held 3 bases outside the gene matches.

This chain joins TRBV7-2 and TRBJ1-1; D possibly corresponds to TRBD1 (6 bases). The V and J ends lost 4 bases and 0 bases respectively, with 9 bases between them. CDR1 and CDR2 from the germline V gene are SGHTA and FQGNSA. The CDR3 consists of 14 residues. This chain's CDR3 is CASSSRTVNTEAFF. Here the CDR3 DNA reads TGTGCCAGCAGCTCTCGGACAGTGAACACTGAAGCTTTCTTT.

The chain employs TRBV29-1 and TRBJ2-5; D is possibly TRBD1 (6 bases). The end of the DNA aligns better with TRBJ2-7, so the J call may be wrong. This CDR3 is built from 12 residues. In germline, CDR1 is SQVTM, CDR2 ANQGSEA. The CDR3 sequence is CSVAHGQSEQYF. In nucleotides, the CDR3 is TGCAGCGTTGCCCATGGACAGAGCGAGCAGTACTTC.

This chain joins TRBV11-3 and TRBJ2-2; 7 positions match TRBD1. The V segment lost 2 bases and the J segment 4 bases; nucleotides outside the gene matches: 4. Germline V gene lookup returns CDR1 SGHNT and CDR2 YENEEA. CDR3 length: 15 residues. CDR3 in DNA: TGTGCCAGCAGCTTAACAGGGGTTAGCACCGGGGAGCTGTTTTTT. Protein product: CASSLTGVSTGELFF.

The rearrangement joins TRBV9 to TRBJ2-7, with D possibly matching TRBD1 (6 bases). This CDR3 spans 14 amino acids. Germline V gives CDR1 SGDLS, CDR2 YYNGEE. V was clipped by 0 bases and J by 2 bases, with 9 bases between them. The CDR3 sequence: CASSVGDTAYEQYF. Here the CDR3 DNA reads TGTGCCAGCAGCGTAGGGGACACAGCCTACGAGCAGTACTTC.